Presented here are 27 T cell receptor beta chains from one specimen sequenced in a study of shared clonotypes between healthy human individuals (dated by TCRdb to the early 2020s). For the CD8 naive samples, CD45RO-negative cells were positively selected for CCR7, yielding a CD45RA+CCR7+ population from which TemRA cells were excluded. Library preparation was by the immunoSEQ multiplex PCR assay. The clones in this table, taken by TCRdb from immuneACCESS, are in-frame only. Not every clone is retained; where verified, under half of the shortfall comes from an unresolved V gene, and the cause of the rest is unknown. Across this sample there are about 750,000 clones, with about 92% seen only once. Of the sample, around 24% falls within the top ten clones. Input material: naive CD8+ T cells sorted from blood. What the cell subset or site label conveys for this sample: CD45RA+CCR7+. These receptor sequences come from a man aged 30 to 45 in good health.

CDR3 loop: CASSQGRGNNEKLFF. DNA for the CDR3: TGCGCCAGCAGCCAAGGCAGGGGGAATAATGAAAAACTGTTTTTT. The chain couples TRBV4-1 to TRBJ1-4; 7 nucleotides agree with TRBD1. V gave up 1 base and J gave up 4 bases; unmatched junction bases: 3. CDR1 is MGHRA and CDR2 is YSYEKL in the germline V gene. CDR3 length: 15 amino acids.

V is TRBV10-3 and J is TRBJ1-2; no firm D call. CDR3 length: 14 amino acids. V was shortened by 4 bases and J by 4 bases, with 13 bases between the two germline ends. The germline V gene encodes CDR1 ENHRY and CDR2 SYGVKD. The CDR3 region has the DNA TGTGCCATCAGTGCGGCCAGATCCAGCTATGGCTACACCTTC. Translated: CAISAARSSYGYTF.

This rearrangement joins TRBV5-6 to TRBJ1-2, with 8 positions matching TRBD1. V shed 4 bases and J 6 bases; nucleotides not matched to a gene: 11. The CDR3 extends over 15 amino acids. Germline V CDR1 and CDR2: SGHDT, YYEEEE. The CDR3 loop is CASSPQVDRADGYTF. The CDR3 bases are TGTGCCAGCAGCCCACAAGTGGACAGGGCTGATGGCTACACCTTC.

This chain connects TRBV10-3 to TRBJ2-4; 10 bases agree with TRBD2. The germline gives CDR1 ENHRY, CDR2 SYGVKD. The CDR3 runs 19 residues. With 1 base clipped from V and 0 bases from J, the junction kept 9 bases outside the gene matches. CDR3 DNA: TGTGCCATCAGTGAGTTGTATCTAGCGGGAGAACTAGCCAAAAACATTCAGTACTTC. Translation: CAISELYLAGELAKNIQYF.

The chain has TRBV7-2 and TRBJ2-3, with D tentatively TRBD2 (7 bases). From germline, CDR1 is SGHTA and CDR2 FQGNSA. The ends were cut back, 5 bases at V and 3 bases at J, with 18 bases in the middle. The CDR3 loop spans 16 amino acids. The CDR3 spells CASSPGAGVKTDTQYF. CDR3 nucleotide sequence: TGTGCCAGCAGCCCAGGGGCGGGAGTTAAGACAGATACGCAGTATTTT.

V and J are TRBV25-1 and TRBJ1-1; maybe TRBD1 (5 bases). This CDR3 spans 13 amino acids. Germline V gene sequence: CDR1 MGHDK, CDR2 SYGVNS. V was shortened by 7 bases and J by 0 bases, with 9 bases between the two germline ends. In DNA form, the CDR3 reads TGTGCCAGCAAAGGGGAGGTGAACACTGAAGCTTTCTTT. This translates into CASKGEVNTEAFF.

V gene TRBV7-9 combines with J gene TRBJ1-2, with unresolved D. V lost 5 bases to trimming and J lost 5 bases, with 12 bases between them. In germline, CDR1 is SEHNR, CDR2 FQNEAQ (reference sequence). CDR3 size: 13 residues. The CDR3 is CASSPTDEYGYTF. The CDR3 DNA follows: TGTGCCAGCAGCCCAACGGACGAGTATGGCTACACCTTC.

DNA for the CDR3: TGTGCCTGGAGTGTTGCGGCAGATACGCAGTATTTT. Translating it yields CAWSVAADTQYF. This rearrangement joins TRBV30 to TRBJ2-3; no clear D. The CDR3 runs 12 residues. CDR1 and CDR2 from the germline V gene are GTSNPN and SVGIG (reference sequence). Trimming pared 0 bases from V and 4 bases from J, leaving 5 bases between.

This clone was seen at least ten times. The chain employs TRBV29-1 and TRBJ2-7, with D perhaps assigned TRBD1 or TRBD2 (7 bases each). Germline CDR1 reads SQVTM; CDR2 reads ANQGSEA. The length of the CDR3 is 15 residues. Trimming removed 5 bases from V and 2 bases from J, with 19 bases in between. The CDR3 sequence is CSVPGEGATAYEQYF. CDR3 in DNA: TGCAGCGTTCCGGGGGAGGGGGCCACGGCCTACGAGCAGTACTTC.

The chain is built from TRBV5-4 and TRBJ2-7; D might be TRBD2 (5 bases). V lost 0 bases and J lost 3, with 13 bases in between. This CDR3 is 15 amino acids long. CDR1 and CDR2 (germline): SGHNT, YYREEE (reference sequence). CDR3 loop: CASSLAGSGNYEQYF. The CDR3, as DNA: TGTGCCAGCAGCTTGGCCGGGTCGGGAAACTACGAGCAGTACTTC.

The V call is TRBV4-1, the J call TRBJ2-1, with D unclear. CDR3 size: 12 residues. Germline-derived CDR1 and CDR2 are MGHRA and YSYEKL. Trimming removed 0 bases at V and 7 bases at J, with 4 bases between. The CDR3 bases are TGCGCCAGCAGCCAAGATAGAAATGAGCAGTTCTTC. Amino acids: CASSQDRNEQFF.

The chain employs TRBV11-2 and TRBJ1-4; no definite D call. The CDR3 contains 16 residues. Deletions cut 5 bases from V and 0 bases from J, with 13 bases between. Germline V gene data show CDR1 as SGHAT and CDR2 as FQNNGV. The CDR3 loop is CASSLAMGTTNEKLFF. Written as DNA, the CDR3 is TGTGCCAGCAGCCTCGCAATGGGAACAACTAATGAAAAACTGTTTTTT.

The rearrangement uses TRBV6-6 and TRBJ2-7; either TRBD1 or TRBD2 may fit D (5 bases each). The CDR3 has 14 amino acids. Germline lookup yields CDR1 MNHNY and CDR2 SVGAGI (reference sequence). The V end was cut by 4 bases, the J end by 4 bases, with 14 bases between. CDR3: CASSSEGLGYEQYF. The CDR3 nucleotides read TGTGCCAGCAGTTCAGAGGGGCTGGGGTACGAGCAGTACTTC.

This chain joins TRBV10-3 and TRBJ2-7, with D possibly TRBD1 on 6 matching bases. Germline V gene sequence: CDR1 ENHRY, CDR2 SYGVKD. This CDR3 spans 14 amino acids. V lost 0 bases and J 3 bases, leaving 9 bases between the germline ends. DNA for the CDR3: TGTGCCATCAGTGAGTCTCAGGGGAGCTACGAGCAGTACTTC. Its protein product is CAISESQGSYEQYF.

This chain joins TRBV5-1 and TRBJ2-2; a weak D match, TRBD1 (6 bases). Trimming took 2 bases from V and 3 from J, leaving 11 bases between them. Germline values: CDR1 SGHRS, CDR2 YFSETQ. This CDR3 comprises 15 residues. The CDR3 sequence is CASSFPQGDTGELFF. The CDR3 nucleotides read TGCGCCAGCAGCTTTCCACAGGGAGACACCGGGGAGCTGTTTTTT. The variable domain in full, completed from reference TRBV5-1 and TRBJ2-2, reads KAGVTQTPRYLIKTRGQQVTLSCSPISGHRSVSWYQQTPGQGLQFLFEYFSETQRNKGNFPGRFSGRQFSNSRSEMNVSTLELGDSALYLCASSFPQGDTGELFFGEGSRLTVL.

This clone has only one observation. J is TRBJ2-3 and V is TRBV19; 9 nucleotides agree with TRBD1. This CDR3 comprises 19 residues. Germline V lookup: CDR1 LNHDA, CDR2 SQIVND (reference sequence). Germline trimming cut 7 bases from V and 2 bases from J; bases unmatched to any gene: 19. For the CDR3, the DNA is TGTGCCAGTAACAGGGGGCGCGACATTACATTCTCCGACACAGATACGCAGTATTTT. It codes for CASNRGRDITFSDTDTQYF.

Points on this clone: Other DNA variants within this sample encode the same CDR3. Here the CDR3 DNA reads TGTGCCAGTAGTATAGGGGCTGGGGCGAACACTGAAGCTTTCTTT. It translates to CASSIGAGANTEAFF. The chain combines TRBV19 with TRBJ1-1; TRBD1 might be the D (5 bases). Germline CDR1 LNHDA, CDR2 SQIVND (reference sequence). This CDR3 is built from 15 residues. V was cut by 1 base and J by 1 base, with 10 bases left in between.

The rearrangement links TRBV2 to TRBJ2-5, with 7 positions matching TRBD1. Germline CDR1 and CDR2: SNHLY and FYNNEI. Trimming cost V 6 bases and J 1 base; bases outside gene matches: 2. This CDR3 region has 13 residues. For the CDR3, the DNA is TGTGCCAGCAGGACAGGGACCCAAGAGACCCAGTACTTC. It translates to CASRTGTQETQYF.

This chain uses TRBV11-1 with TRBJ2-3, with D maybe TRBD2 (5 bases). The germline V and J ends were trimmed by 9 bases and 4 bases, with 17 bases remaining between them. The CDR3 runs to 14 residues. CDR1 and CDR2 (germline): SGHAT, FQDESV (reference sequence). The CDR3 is CASHQAGTADTQYF. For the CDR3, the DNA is TGTGCCAGTCACCAGGCGGGTACAGCAGATACGCAGTATTTT.

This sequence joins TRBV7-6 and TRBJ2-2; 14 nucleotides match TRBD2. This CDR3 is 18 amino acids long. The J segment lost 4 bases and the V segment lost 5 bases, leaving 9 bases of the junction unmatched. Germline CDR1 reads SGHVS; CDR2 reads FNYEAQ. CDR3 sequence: CASSKGLAGETTTGELFF. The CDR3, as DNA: TGTGCCAGCAGCAAGGGACTAGCGGGAGAGACGACCACCGGGGAGCTGTTTTTT. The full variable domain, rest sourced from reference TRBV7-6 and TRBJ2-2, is GAGVSQSPRYKVTKRGQDVALRCDPISGHVSLYWYRQALGQGPEFLTYFNYEAQQDKSGLPNDRFSAERPEGSISTLTIQRTEQRDSAMYRCASSKGLAGETTTGELFFGEGSRLTVL.

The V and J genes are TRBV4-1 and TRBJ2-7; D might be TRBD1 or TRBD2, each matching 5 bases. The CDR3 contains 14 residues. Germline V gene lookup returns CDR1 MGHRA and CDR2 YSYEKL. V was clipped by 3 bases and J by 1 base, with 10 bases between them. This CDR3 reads CASSHQGASYEQYF. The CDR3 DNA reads TGCGCCAGCAGCCACCAGGGAGCATCCTACGAGCAGTACTTC.

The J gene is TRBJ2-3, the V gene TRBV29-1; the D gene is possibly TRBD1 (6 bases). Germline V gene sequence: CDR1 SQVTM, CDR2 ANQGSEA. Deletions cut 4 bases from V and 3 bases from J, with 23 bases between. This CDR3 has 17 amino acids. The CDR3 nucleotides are TGCAGCGTTGTCCCCACAGAAGGGACATTCTGGACAGATACGCAGTATTTT. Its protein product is CSVVPTEGTFWTDTQYF.

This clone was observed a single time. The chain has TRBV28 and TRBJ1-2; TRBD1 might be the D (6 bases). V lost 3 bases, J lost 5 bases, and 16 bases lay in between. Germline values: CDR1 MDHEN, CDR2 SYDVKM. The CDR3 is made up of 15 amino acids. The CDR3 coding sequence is TGTGCCAGCAGTTTTTTGGGGGGCGCAGATTATGGCTACACCTTC. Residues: CASSFLGGADYGYTF.

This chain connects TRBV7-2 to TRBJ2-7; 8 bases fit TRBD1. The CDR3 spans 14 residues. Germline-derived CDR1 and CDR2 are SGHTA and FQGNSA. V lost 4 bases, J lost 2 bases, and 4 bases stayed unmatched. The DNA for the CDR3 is TGTGCCAGCAGCTCGACAGGGGCGGCCTACGAGCAGTACTTC. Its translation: CASSSTGAAYEQYF.

Here the CDR3 reads CASSPYSGSISYNEQFF. CDR3 DNA: TGTGCCAGCAGTCCCTATAGCGGGAGCATCTCCTACAATGAGCAGTTCTTC. The chain couples TRBV27 to TRBJ2-1, with 9 bases lining up with TRBD2. Germline assignment: CDR1 MNHEY and CDR2 SMNVEV (reference sequence). The V gene end was trimmed by 5 bases and the J gene end by 0 bases; junction bases not matched to a gene: 8. CDR3 length: 17 amino acids.

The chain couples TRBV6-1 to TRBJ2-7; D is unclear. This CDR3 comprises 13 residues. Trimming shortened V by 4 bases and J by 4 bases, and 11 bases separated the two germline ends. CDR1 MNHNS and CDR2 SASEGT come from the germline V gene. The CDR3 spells CASSGPPLYEQYF. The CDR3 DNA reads TGTGCCAGCAGTGGCCCCCCCCTGTACGAGCAGTACTTC.

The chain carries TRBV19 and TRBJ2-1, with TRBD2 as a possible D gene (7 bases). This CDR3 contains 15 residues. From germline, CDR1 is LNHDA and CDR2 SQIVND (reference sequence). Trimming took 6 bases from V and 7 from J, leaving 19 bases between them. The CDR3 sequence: CASSVGGGSGNEQFF. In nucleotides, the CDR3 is TGTGCCAGTAGCGTCGGGGGCGGGAGTGGTAATGAGCAGTTCTTC.